The present TCR beta chain was sequenced within a study of identical twins (dated by TCRdb to between 2015 and 2016). About the study as a whole: TCR alpha and beta repertoires from monozygotic twins, unrelated adults of various ages and cord blood were deep-sequenced to test whether fetal clonotypes persist. Replicate twin experiments were performed at different times using different library preparation protocols to rule out contamination.

Inclusive of the bounding cysteine and phenylalanine, the CDR3 is 17 residues long. Left in the record is the CDR3 DNA by itself, 51 bases read in frame from the first base. Germline trimming: 8 bases from V, 0 bases from J; junction bases outside gene matches: 13. About this clonotype: The antigen it binds to is not known. The sample holds no much larger clone one base away, and base qualities are not on file.

Libraries came from 5' RACE. Sequencing relied on an Illumina HiSeq 2000. A universal primer binding site was added through template switching, and the final cDNA carried a unique molecular identifier so that TCR cDNA molecules could be counted accurately. Specific primers in the conserved constant-segment region were used to synthesize first-strand cDNA for the TCR alpha and beta chains. Each cDNA library was double barcoded, with a SMART-Mk sample barcode plus Illumina barcodes, to control for contamination. TruSeq adapter sequences along with Illumina sample barcodes were introduced in two successive PCR steps. The Illumina HiSeq platform was used with custom primers to sequence TCR alpha and beta cDNA libraries. As for how the authors treated the data: Raw reads were processed with MiGEC to extract unique molecular identifiers, and MiXCR was used to determine CDR3 positions. Recombination models were inferred per individual with the repgenHMM and IGoR tools using an EM algorithm. The analysis of shared clonotypes was done with the tcR package in R, with sharing normalized by the product of cloneset sizes. To study raw recombination free of thymic and clonal selection effects, out-of-frame nonproductive sequences were analyzed. TCRdb handled the public reads itself, with Q25 trimming in fastp and clone calling in MiXCR, and kept productive beta chains. A single entry per CDR3 protein holds the most common genes and DNA from its merged rows. The V and J calls, along with clone size, are taken from TCRdb and not from the paper's own processing. Within this sample are 690,000 or so distinct CDR3 sequences, with 8.6% of them counted one time only. The top ten hold 0.75% to 1% of the sample.

Only healthy Caucasian donors were included. The twin cohort consisted of three pairs of female monozygotic twins, all aged about 18 to 29 years. Peripheral blood mononuclear cells were the source from which RNA for the TCR libraries was isolated. Summary of the overall study and its limitations: A weaker excess of twin sharing was found in beta out-of-frame sequences because the signal-to-noise ratio was lowered by fewer shared sequences. Compared with coincidental sharing between unrelated individuals, out-of-frame TCR alpha sequences shared between twins had an excess of sequences with low generation probability. In monozygotic twins, out-of-frame TCR alpha sharing was systematically underestimated by recombination models, although the models agreed with sharing between unrelated individuals. Abundant cord blood beta clonotypes carried fewer insertions; young adult naive repertoires showed a weaker similar trend, while memory repertoires showed none. Invariant T cells such as MAIT and iNKT could partly confound zero-insertion analyses, though diverse VJ usage argued against this for most clonotypes. Conclusions relied on cross-sectional statistical analysis, since the same donors could not be followed over many years.

The data were also submitted as part of a second study, on yellow fever vaccine responses in identical twins. The second study, in turn, reports: The T cell response to vaccination in identical twins was reported by the authors to appear partly convergent and partly personalized. In the study, vaccine-responding T cell clones were precisely tracked in identical twins.

The clonotype was recovered from a woman aged 18-29 years in good health. The chain uses TRBV12-3 or TRBV12-4 and TRBJ2-7, with 10 central nucleotides matching TRBD1. The source material was PBMCs. The bases are TGTGCCAGCTCGGGGACAGGGGATAGGAAGAGCTCCTACGAGCAGTACTTC. This translates into CASSGTGDRKSSYEQYF.